In this sample, the clone carrying this T cell receptor (beta chain) turned up a few times. These data are taken from a study of T cells after yellow fever vaccination. With V trimmed by 7 bases and J by 3 bases, 13 bases remained unmatched. The CDR3 has 16 residues. Template-switching 5'RACE yielded the TCR cDNA; a universal primer site and UMIs were added in the process. MiXCR, run by TCRdb on the 5' RACE reads, gives a single entry per CDR3 protein. The sample contains 360,000 or so distinct CDR3 sequences, roughly 10% of which appear only once. The V call is TRBV12-3 or TRBV12-4, the J call TRBJ2-3, with 7 bases identical to TRBD1. The input for sequencing was PBMCs, taken on the day of the first yellow fever vaccination. The sequence derives from a young man who received the YFV17D yellow fever vaccine. CDR3 in DNA: TGTGCCAGCACTCTGCCGACAGGGCGAGGGACAGATACGCAGTATTTT. Translating it yields CASTLPTGRGTDTQYF.